The 3 T cell receptor beta chains listed next were all sequenced from one sample in a study of T cell responses to AZD1222 COVID-19 vaccine. TCRdb's table, derived via immunoSEQ multiplex PCR, lists solely in-frame clones and lacks some. The repertoire includes 100,000 or so clones, more than 90% of them detected once, and about 1.2% sits in the top ten. Source: peripheral blood, taken on day 0 of AZD1222 vaccination. The receptors were gathered from an adult in good health.

The J gene is TRBJ2-1, the V gene TRBV13; D tentatively fits TRBD1 or TRBD2 (5 bases each). Deletions cut 0 bases from V and 10 bases from J, with 7 bases between. The CDR3 totals 12 residues. In germline, CDR1 is PRHDT, CDR2 FYEKMQ (reference sequence). The CDR3: CASSLGGGEQFF. Here the CDR3 DNA reads TGTGCCAGCAGCTTAGGTGGGGGAGAGCAGTTCTTC.

The CDR3 DNA reads TGTGCCAGCAGCTTATTTAGGCGGGACAGCGATGAGCAGTTCTTC. Translation: CASSLFRRDSDEQFF. V gene TRBV7-9 combines with J gene TRBJ2-1; TRBD1 is a possible D gene (7 bases). The CDR3 runs 15 residues. The V gene lost 2 bases and the J gene lost 8 bases, with 16 bases spanning the gap. The germline gives CDR1 SEHNR, CDR2 FQNEAQ (reference sequence).

The rearrangement links TRBV2 to TRBJ2-1; D unclear. Germline CDR1 and CDR2: SNHLY and FYNNEI. The CDR3 sequence is 13 residues long. Between the trimmed V and J ends, which lost 7 bases and 3 bases, there was a span of 10 bases. The DNA for the CDR3 is TGTGCCAGCACGGTAGTCAGCTACAATGAGCAGTTCTTC. Translated, it gives CASTVVSYNEQFF. Complete variable domain (other parts from reference TRBV2 and TRBJ2-1): EPEVTQTPSHQVTQMGQEVILRCVPISNHLYFYWYRQILGQKVEFLVSFYNNEISEKSEIFDDQFSVERPDGSNFTLKIRSTKLEDSAMYFCASTVVSYNEQFFGPGTRLTVL.